This T cell receptor beta chain comes out of a study of T cell responses to AZD1222 COVID-19 vaccine. Across the whole study: Whether given at about 4 or about 12 weeks, second doses were pooled. Study results and limitations: Baseline seropositives among AZD1222 recipients totaled only six. Donors, mostly white British, included more females; clonal diversity was possibly underestimated. All repertoire sampling was performed exclusively after the peak T cell response.

In the case of this clone: As yet, its antigen is unknown.

Only in-frame clones appear in the TCRdb table, and some are missing; sequencing was by immunoSEQ multiplex PCR. Among roughly 160,000 clones, 75% to 90% were seen once, and the ten largest hold approximately 6.9%. This CDR3 is 16 amino acids long. V was shortened by 3 bases and J by 0 bases, with 14 bases between the two germline ends. From germline, CDR1 is SEHNR and CDR2 FQNEAQ (reference sequence). The clonotype comes from an adult in good health. The sample was peripheral blood, taken on day 0 of AZD1222 vaccination. This chain joins TRBV7-9 and TRBJ2-5, with D perhaps matching TRBD1 or TRBD2 (5 bases each). Here the CDR3 reads CASSFPRGTYQETQYF. The CDR3 nucleotides read TGTGCCAGCAGCTTTCCGAGGGGAACTTACCAAGAGACCCAGTACTTC.